This T cell receptor beta chain was obtained from a study of OX40 agonist ivuxolimab in advanced cancers. Study background: Patients undergoing dose escalation presented with hepatocellular carcinoma, melanoma, renal cell or head and neck cancer.

Measured with immunoSEQ multiplex PCR; TCRdb has only the in-frame clones, and not every one. Of approximately 100,000 clones listed, roughly nine tenths are singletons. General observations from the study: Near-lowest levels of clonal expansion characterized partial responders at 0.1-3.0 mg/kg.

Germline lookup yields CDR1 KGHSY and CDR2 FQNENV. V was pared by 2 bases and J by 7 bases, with 6 bases between. This CDR3 contains 11 residues. Turning to this clone: What it binds is unknown.

Patients were ruled out by autoimmune disease history or systemic immunosuppression. The sample was CD4+ or CD8+ T cells sorted from blood, taken in a trial of the OX40 agonist ivuxolimab. The chain links TRBV16 to TRBJ2-7; no definite D call. The clonotype comes from an adult with an advanced solid tumor such as melanoma, head and neck, liver or kidney cancer. CDR3 region: CASSQLEEQYF. DNA for the CDR3: TGTGCCAGCAGCCAACTCGAAGAGCAGTACTTC.